This T cell receptor (beta chain) stems from a study of T cell responses to AZD1222 COVID-19 vaccine. The assay was immunoSEQ multiplex PCR, and TCRdb's table has in-frame clones only and misses some. Of about 110,000 clones listed, approximately 88% were seen once; the top ten hold approximately 6.9%. General observations from the study: Researchers took repertoire samples only after the peak T cell response had come. Females made up more of the donors, who were largely white British, and clonal diversity may have come out too low. AZD1222 recipients seropositive at baseline numbered only 5 or 6.

Germline-derived CDR1 and CDR2 are SGHNT and YENEEA. The CDR3 covers 13 residues. Trimming took 1 base from V and 3 from J, leaving 6 bases between them. A remark on this clone: Its target is unknown.

J is TRBJ2-5 and V is TRBV11-3; D is uncertain. The source was peripheral blood, collected 28 days after the second AZD1222 dose. The TCR comes from an adult who received the AZD1222 COVID-19 vaccine. The CDR3 DNA reads TGTGCCAGCAGCTTAGCCCAGAAAGAGACCCAGTACTTC. It codes for CASSLAQKETQYF.